This T cell receptor (beta chain) stems from a study of cytomegalovirus exposure and HLA in healthy donors. The primer mix had 60 Vbeta and 13 Jbeta primers. Assay: immunoSEQ multiplex PCR; the TCRdb copy retains only in-frame clones and omits some. The data show about 120,000 clones, over 70% seen once. Study outcomes and limitations: With later analysis, a missense DCLRE1C variant became linked to TCR beta V- and J-gene trimming. A later analysis by the authors found several of the most significant clusters apparently linked to common viral pathogens.

Note on this clone: Its target is unknown.

The sample was PBMCs. The origin of this receptor is a woman aged 18-29 years in good health and CMV-seronegative.

The CDR3 is CASSLVQGSYNEQFF. In nucleotides, the CDR3 is TGTGCCAGCAGCTTGGTTCAGGGATCCTACAATGAGCAGTTCTTC. This rearrangement joins TRBV5-6 to TRBJ2-1; a weak D match, TRBD1 (5 bases). With 0 bases removed from V and 1 base from J, the gap between germline ends came to 8 bases. The CDR3 is made up of 15 amino acids. Germline loops: CDR1 SGHDT, CDR2 YYEEEE. The variable domain in full, with the rest retrieved from reference TRBV5-6 and TRBJ2-1, is DAGVTQSPTHLIKTRGQQVTLRCSPKSGHDTVSWYQQALGQGPQFIFQYYEEEERQRGNFPDRFSGHQFPNYSSELNVNALLLGDSALYLCASSLVQGSYNEQFFGPGTRLTVL.